The sequence of this T cell receptor (beta chain) was determined in a study of cytomegalovirus exposure and HLA in healthy donors. Study conclusions and caveats: A previous analysis found most TCR beta V segments productive roughly 87% or roughly 30% of the time.

Germline V CDR1 and CDR2: MNHNS, SASEGT. This CDR3 has 14 amino acids. The germline V and J ends were trimmed by 7 bases and 3 bases, with 13 bases remaining between them. Notes on this clone: The antigen remains undetermined.

The study ran its PCR with 60 Vbeta and 13 Jbeta primers. Assay used: immunoSEQ multiplex PCR; TCRdb lists only in-frame clones, some missing. The sample lists 95,000 to 100,000 clones, roughly 80% occurring once. This chain links TRBV6-1 with TRBJ2-4; possibly TRBD2 for D (5 bases). Sample: PBMCs. This TCR derives from a female donor in good health and CMV-seronegative. CDR3 coding DNA: TGTGCCAGCAAAACTCTCCGGGACAAAAACATTCAGTACTTC. This sequence encodes CASKTLRDKNIQYF.